This T cell receptor beta chain was recorded in a study of T-cell reconstitution after alpha-beta-depleted transplantation in children. Preparing the TCRbeta library involved the use of unique molecular identifiers. TCRdb re-called the PCR reads through MiXCR, storing one row per CDR3 protein. The sample yields around 200,000 distinct CDR3 sequences, roughly 6.8% seen once. The sequencing here drew on PBMCs from the stem cell graft donor, taken from the stem cell graft. The receptor was isolated from a human donor who donated a stem cell graft to a child with Wiskott-Aldrich syndrome.

The CDR3 is CASSLRGVAGGELFF. The CDR3 DNA reads TGTGCCAGCAGCTTAAGGGGGGTAGCGGGCGGGGAGCTGTTTTTT. V and J are TRBV7-2 and TRBJ2-2, with D maybe TRBD2 (7 bases). V was trimmed by 2 bases and J by 7 bases, leaving 14 bases between them. CDR1 is SGHTA and CDR2 is FQGNSA in the germline V gene. The CDR3 extends over 15 amino acids.